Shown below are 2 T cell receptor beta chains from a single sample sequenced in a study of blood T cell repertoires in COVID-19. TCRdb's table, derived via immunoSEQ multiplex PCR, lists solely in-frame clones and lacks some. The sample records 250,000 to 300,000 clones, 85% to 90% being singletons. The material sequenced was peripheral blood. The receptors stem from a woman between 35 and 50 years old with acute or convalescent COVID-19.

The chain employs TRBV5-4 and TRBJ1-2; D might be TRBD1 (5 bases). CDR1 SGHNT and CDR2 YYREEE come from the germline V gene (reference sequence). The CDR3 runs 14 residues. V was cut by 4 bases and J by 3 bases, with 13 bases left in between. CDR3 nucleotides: TGTGCCAGCAGCCCGGGACTCCTTGACTATGGCTACACCTTC. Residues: CASSPGLLDYGYTF.

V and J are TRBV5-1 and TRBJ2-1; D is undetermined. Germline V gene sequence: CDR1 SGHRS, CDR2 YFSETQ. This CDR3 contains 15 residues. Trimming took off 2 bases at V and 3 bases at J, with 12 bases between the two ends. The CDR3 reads CASSFGDTSYNEQFF. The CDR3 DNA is TGCGCCAGCAGCTTTGGCGACACCAGCTACAATGAGCAGTTCTTC. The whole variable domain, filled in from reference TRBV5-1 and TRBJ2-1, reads KAGVTQTPRYLIKTRGQQVTLSCSPISGHRSVSWYQQTPGQGLQFLFEYFSETQRNKGNFPGRFSGRQFSNSRSEMNVSTLELGDSALYLCASSFGDTSYNEQFFGPGTRLTVL.